The next 21 T cell receptor beta chains were all read from a single sample in a study of T cell changes during pregnancy in multiple sclerosis. This table comes from immunoSEQ multiplex PCR, and its TCRdb copy is limited to in-frame clones, with some not included. The top ten clones hold about 2.5% of a sample with roughly 57,000 clones, about 89% of them seen once. The input for sequencing was peripheral blood, taken in the first trimester of pregnancy. The source of these receptors is a female donor with multiple sclerosis, enrolled in a pregnancy study.

This clone was observed a single time. V and J are TRBV10-3 and TRBJ1-2, with D perhaps TRBD1 (6 bases). Per the germline V gene, CDR1 is ENHRY and CDR2 is SYGVKD. The V end lost 8 bases, the J end lost 2 bases, and 9 bases lay between the germline ends. CDR3 size: 12 residues. The CDR3 here is CAIGTPNYGYTF. In DNA, the CDR3 is TGTGCCATCGGGACACCGAACTATGGCTACACCTTC.

The chain employs TRBV25-1 and TRBJ1-2; no reliable D call. Looked up from germline, CDR1 is MGHDK and CDR2 is SYGVNS. CDR3 length: 9 amino acids. The V gene lost 8 bases and the J gene lost 9 bases, with 7 bases spanning the gap. CDR3 in amino acids: CASGNSYTF. The CDR3 DNA follows: TGTGCCAGCGGTAACAGCTACACCTTC.

The rearrangement uses TRBV20-1 and TRBJ1-1, with D unclear. CDR1 is DFQATT and CDR2 is SNEGSKA in the germline V gene (reference sequence). The CDR3 sequence is 11 residues long. V was pared by 6 bases and J by 7 bases, with 12 bases between. The CDR3 protein is CSAMNTIEAFF. CDR3 sequence (DNA): TGCAGTGCCATGAACACCATTGAAGCTTTCTTT.

The J gene is TRBJ2-7, the V gene TRBV6-5; possibly TRBD2 for D (5 bases). Germline CDR1 is MNHEY and CDR2 is SVGAGI. V lost 4 bases and J lost 3, with 16 bases in between. The CDR3 is 15 amino acids. CDR3 protein: CASSFTPTGNYEQYF. In DNA, the CDR3 is TGTGCCAGCAGTTTCACCCCGACGGGGAACTACGAGCAGTACTTC.

The rearrangement joins TRBV18 to TRBJ1-4, with a tentative D call TRBD1 (5 bases). Trimming shortened V by 2 bases and J by 6 bases, and 10 bases separated the two germline ends. The CDR3 has 14 amino acids. Per germline, CDR1 KGHSH and CDR2 LQKENI. The CDR3 region has the DNA TGTGCCAGCTCACCAGGGGCGGTTTATGAAAAACTGTTTTTT. It translates to CASSPGAVYEKLFF.

This rearrangement joins TRBV5-4 to TRBJ2-5; D remains unclear. The CDR3 is 13 residues long. Deletions cut 2 bases from V and 2 bases from J, with 7 bases between. Germline CDR1 SGHNT, CDR2 YYREEE (reference sequence). This CDR3 reads CASSLHLQETQYF. The CDR3 nucleotides read TGTGCCAGCAGCTTACATCTGCAAGAGACCCAGTACTTC.

This chain joins TRBV10-3 and TRBJ2-7, with a weak D call TRBD2 (7 bases). Germline V gene lookup returns CDR1 ENHRY and CDR2 SYGVKD. This CDR3 has 13 residues. Trimming removed 6 bases at V and 5 bases at J, with 14 bases between. CDR3 residues: CAIRPRGGDEQYF. CDR3 nucleotide sequence: TGTGCCATCAGACCCAGGGGAGGGGACGAGCAGTACTTC.

V gene TRBV5-1 combines with J gene TRBJ1-1, with TRBD1 matching over 8 bases. Germline CDR1 SGHRS, CDR2 YFSETQ. The CDR3 covers 15 residues. Trimming at V came to 3 bases and at J to 4 bases, leaving 8 bases not matched to a gene. The DNA of the CDR3 is TGCGCCAGCAGCTGGAGGGGACAGGATCGCACTGAAGCTTTCTTT. Its protein is CASSWRGQDRTEAFF.

The V call is TRBV7-8, the J call TRBJ1-2; the D gene is possibly TRBD1 (6 bases). This CDR3 is built from 17 residues. V was clipped by 2 bases and J by 2 bases, with 18 bases between them. CDR1 is SGHVS and CDR2 is FQNEAQ in the germline V gene. CDR3 sequence: CASSLRGSQVINYGYTF. The CDR3 DNA follows: TGTGCCAGCAGCTTAAGGGGGAGCCAGGTGATCAACTATGGCTACACCTTC.

The chain uses TRBV5-4 and TRBJ2-2; D remains ambiguous. The CDR3 totals 14 residues. Germline V lookup: CDR1 SGHNT, CDR2 YYREEE (reference sequence). V lost 2 bases and J lost 4, with 9 bases in between. The CDR3, as DNA: TGTGCCAGCAGCTTCCGAGAATTCACCGGGGAGCTGTTTTTT. Translating gives CASSFREFTGELFF.

The J gene is TRBJ1-1, the V gene TRBV4-2, with 10 bases lining up with TRBD1. V shed 2 bases, J shed 8 bases, and the junction held 11 bases outside the gene matches. Germline V CDR1 and CDR2: LGHNA, YNFKEQ. CDR3 length equals 16 residues. CDR3 DNA: TGTGCCAGCAGCCAACTCGGACAGGGGGGCATCTTAGAAGCTTTCTTT. Translated: CASSQLGQGGILEAFF.

The V call is TRBV7-8, the J call TRBJ2-4; D possibly corresponds to TRBD1 (5 bases). CDR3 length: 14 residues. Deletions cut 3 bases from V and 1 base from J, with 7 bases between. Per the germline V gene, CDR1 is SGHVS and CDR2 is FQNEAQ. Here the CDR3 DNA reads TGTGCCAGCAGCTTTAAGGGGGCCAAAAACATTCAGTACTTC. Translation gives CASSFKGAKNIQYF.

The chain links TRBV4-3 to TRBJ2-5; weak D call: TRBD2 (5 bases). Trimming removed 5 bases at V and 4 bases at J, with 11 bases between. The CDR3 loop spans 13 amino acids. The germline V gene encodes CDR1 LGHNA and CDR2 YSLEER. CDR3 DNA: TGCGCCAGCAGCTCCCGGACTGGAGAGACCCAGTACTTC. Amino acid sequence: CASSSRTGETQYF.

The chain is built from TRBV7-9 and TRBJ1-3; tentative D call: TRBD1 (5 bases). CDR3 length: 16 residues. Trimming took 5 bases from V and 0 from J, leaving 14 bases between them. Germline-derived CDR1 and CDR2 are SEHNR and FQNEAQ (reference sequence). The DNA for the CDR3 is TGTGCCAGCAGCCCGGACACTTTGGGCTCTGGAAACACCATATATTTT. This gives the protein CASSPDTLGSGNTIYF.

This chain links TRBV7-2 with TRBJ1-6, with D maybe TRBD1 (5 bases). Germline V lookup: CDR1 SGHTA, CDR2 FQGNSA. This CDR3 is built from 14 residues. Trimming took off 1 base at V and 7 bases at J, with 8 bases between the two ends. CDR3 sequence (DNA): TGTGCCAGCAGCTTAGTACGGGGGAATTCACCCCTCCACTTT. It translates to CASSLVRGNSPLHF.

This chain links TRBV7-9 with TRBJ2-2; D is ambiguous. Germline V CDR1 and CDR2: SEHNR, FQNEAQ (reference sequence). Trimming pared 4 bases from V and 1 base from J, leaving 7 bases between. The CDR3 has 14 residues. CDR3 residues: CASSSRLNTGELFF. DNA for the CDR3: TGTGCCAGCAGCTCGCGACTGAACACCGGGGAGCTGTTTTTT.

As for this clone: One end of the junction varies from germline; a read error may be responsible. The V and J genes are TRBV29-1 and TRBJ2-7; 9 bases are shared with TRBD1. Germline V lookup: CDR1 SQVTM, CDR2 ANQGSEA. The CDR3 has 13 residues. CDR3 bases: TGCAGCGTCGAAGGGGACAGGGTCGACGAGCAGTACTTC. Translation: CSVEGDRVDEQYF.

This chain links TRBV11-2 with TRBJ2-7; the match to TRBD1 covers 7 bases. CDR1 is SGHAT and CDR2 is FQNNGV in the germline V gene. With V trimmed by 5 bases and J by 0 bases, 4 bases remained unmatched. The CDR3 runs 14 residues. CDR3 coding DNA: TGTGCCAGCAGCACGGACAGGAGCTCCTACGAGCAGTACTTC. Translated, it gives CASSTDRSSYEQYF. Full variable domain (rest looked up from reference TRBV11-2 and TRBJ2-7): EAGVAQSPRYKIIEKRQSVAFWCNPISGHATLYWYQQILGQGPKLLIQFQNNGVVDDSQLPKDRFSAERLKGVDSTLKIQPAKLEDSAVYLCASSTDRSSYEQYFGPGTRLTVT.

V gene TRBV7-9 combines with J gene TRBJ2-7; tentative D call: TRBD2 (5 bases). This CDR3 has 15 amino acids. The V gene's germline CDR1 is SEHNR and CDR2 FQNEAQ (reference sequence). V lost 1 base, J lost 3 bases, and 13 bases lay in between. The CDR3 DNA reads as TGTGCCAGCAGCTTAGTTCCGGGGATCTTCTACGAGCAGTACTTC. It yields the protein CASSLVPGIFYEQYF.

The chain is built from TRBV2 and TRBJ1-5; 8 bases line up with TRBD1. The germline CDR1 and CDR2 sequences are SNHLY and FYNNEI. With V trimmed by 7 bases and J by 9 bases, 14 bases remained unmatched. This CDR3 has 15 residues. DNA of the CDR3: TGTGCCAGCACTGAGGACAGGGAGGTATATCGGCCCCAGCATTTT. Translating gives CASTEDREVYRPQHF.

The V call is TRBV19, the J call TRBJ2-3, with 8 bases fitting TRBD2. This CDR3 comprises 15 residues. In germline, CDR1 is LNHDA, CDR2 SQIVND (reference sequence). Losses at the gene ends were 2 bases for V and 4 bases for J; bases not matched to a gene: 5. The CDR3 DNA reads TGTGCCAGTAGTATACAGCGGGAGATCTCAGATACGCAGTATTTT. It codes for CASSIQREISDTQYF.